This TCR beta chain was obtained from a study of blood T cell repertoires in COVID-19. About the study: Some COVID-19 samples were acute and others convalescent; all came from the United States, Italy and Spain. The analysed material was cDNA or gDNA that came from T cells, B-cell-depleted T cells, or PBMCs.

Profiling relied on immunoSEQ multiplex PCR, and the TCRdb table lists in-frame clones only, not all of them. This table has 250,000 to 350,000 clones, 85% appearing once. This clone showed up just once. CDR1 and CDR2 from the germline V gene are SGHAT and FQDESV (reference sequence). CDR3 length: 14 amino acids. V was clipped by 1 base and J by 6 bases, with 10 bases between them. Sequencing was done on a sample of peripheral blood. This rearrangement joins TRBV11-1 to TRBJ2-1; tentative D call: TRBD2 (6 bases). The TCR was taken from a woman between 45 and 60 years old with active or convalescent COVID-19. CDR3 region: CASSLVMGGNEQFF. Here the CDR3 DNA reads TGTGCCAGCAGCTTAGTTATGGGAGGCAATGAGCAGTTCTTC.